This TCR beta chain derives from a study of graft-versus-host responses after intestinal transplantation (dated by TCRdb to about 2021). With regard to the full study: The transplants that recipients received were multivisceral, liver-intestinal, or isolated intestinal. Alloreactive clones were identified by sequencing pre-transplant mixed lymphocyte reaction products and comparing these products with unstimulated pre-transplant donor and recipient T cells. The cohort enrolled some 25 intestinal transplant recipients including one retransplant, and 3 patients lacking pretransplant specimens were excluded. A peak of at least 4% donor T cells among recipient peripheral blood mononuclear cells was the definition used for donor T cell macrochimerism. Bulk TCR-beta CDR3 sequencing was used to track graft-versus-host and host-versus-graft alloreactive T cell clones in the graft, circulation and bone marrow after intestinal transplantation. Rather than going through the commercial service, samples from a few later patients were sequenced in-house on an Illumina MiSeq and processed with MiXCR. Every recipient was given anti-thymocyte globulin induction, followed by 2 to 4 years of maintenance tacrolimus and steroids.

Blood samples were collected up to 4 times in the first month after transplant and then at least monthly when available. What the work shows at the level of the full study, not this receptor alone: Early after transplant, peak levels of circulating GvH clones were associated with declines in HvG clones. In the allografts of patients with donor T cell macrochimerism, GvH to HvG T cell clonal ratios were high. GvH clones were found in recipient bone marrow, and some of the GvH clones appeared earlier in ileal mucosa or blood, which is consistent with an intestinal mucosal origin. The relatively low number and heterogeneity of intestinal transplant patients limited the conclusions.

The CDR3 has 12 amino acids, counting the end cysteine and phenylalanine. This entry keeps only the CDR3 DNA: 36 bases, framed from base 1. CDR1 and CDR2, per the germline V gene (reference sequence), are MNHEY and SMNVEV. The V end loses 3 bases and the J end loses 4 bases, and a stretch of 6 bases separates them. Libraries were constructed by the immunoSEQ multiplex PCR assay. Adaptive Biotechnologies carried out high-throughput TCR-beta CDR3 sequencing of genomic DNA for most patients. Concerning the study's data processing: TCR sequencing data were retrieved from Adaptive's ImmunoSEQ software for around 19 patients, whereas a few other patients were processed with MiXCR and VDJtools. CDR3 nucleotide sequences shared between donor and recipient were removed because the origin of such sequences could not be assigned. Alloreactive clones required at least 2-fold expansion over unstimulated cells and minimum CFSE-low frequency of 0.002% (template counts) or 0.001% (read counts). A clone was considered mappable if detected in the sequenced pre-transplant spleen, lymph node, or MLR CFSE-low populations of the donor or recipient. The cumulative frequency of alloreactive clones was calculated as a percentage of all sequences, weighted by copy number. The clones in this table, taken by TCRdb from immuneACCESS, are in-frame only. Not every clone is retained; where verified, under half of the shortfall comes from an unresolved V gene, and the cause of the rest is unknown. V and J calls and clone size are copied from that table; D and trimming were computed from the DNA. Present in this sample are roughly 60,000 clones, under 95% of which were seen just once. The ten largest account for 2.7% of the sample.

This clone was detected only once. The antigen this receptor binds is unknown. Base quality data are lacking; no much larger clone is found one base away. Sequences were derived from PBMCs, sampled almost 120 days after intestinal transplantation. Recombination connected TRBV27 to TRBJ1-1; no D gene can be assigned with confidence. The receptor was derived from a human patient who received an intestinal transplant, so some T cells may come from the graft donor. CDR3 sequence: CASSFWGTEAFF. The sequenced DNA: TGTGCCAGCAGTTTCTGGGGCACTGAAGCTTTCTTT.